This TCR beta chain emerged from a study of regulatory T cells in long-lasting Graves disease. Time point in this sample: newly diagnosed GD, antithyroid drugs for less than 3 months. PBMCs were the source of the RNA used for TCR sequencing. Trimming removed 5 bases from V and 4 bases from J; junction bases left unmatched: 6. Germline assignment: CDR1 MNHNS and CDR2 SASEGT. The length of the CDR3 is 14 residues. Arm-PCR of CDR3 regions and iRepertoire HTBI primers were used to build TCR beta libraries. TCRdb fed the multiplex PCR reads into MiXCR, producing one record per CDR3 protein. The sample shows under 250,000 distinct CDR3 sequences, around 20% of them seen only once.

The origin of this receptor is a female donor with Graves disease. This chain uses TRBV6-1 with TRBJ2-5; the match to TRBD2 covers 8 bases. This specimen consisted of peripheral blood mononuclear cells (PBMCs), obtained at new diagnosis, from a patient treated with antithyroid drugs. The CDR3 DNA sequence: TGTGCCAGCAGTCACGGGAGGGCCAGAGAGACCCAGTACTTC. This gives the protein CASSHGRARETQYF.